This entry lists 32 T cell receptor beta chains sequenced from one sample in a study of blood T cell repertoires in COVID-19. Data came from immunoSEQ multiplex PCR; TCRdb stores just in-frame clones and leaves some out. The repertoire holds around 300,000 clones, with approximately 84% as singletons. Sequenced input: peripheral blood. These receptors were taken from a woman aged 30 to 39 who had recovered from COVID-19.

The chain combines TRBV21-1 with TRBJ2-2; the table's D gene call, TRBD2, was not cross checked with the DNA. TRBV21-1 is described as a pseudogene. This CDR3 has 15 amino acids. The CDR3 reads CASVPRVANTGELFF. The DNA of the CDR3 is TGTGCCAGTGTACCACGAGTGGCGAACACCGGGGAGCTGTTTTTT.

Here the CDR3 DNA reads TGTGCCAGCTCGCTTGTGCTGACTGAAGAGACCCAGTACTTC. Encoded protein: CASSLVLTEETQYF. The rearrangement links TRBV2 to TRBJ2-5; D remains ambiguous. The CDR3 is 14 amino acids. The V end lost 8 bases, the J end lost 3 bases, and 16 bases lay between the germline ends. CDR1 and CDR2 (germline): SNHLY, FYNNEI. The variable domain in full, completed from reference TRBV2 and TRBJ2-5, reads EPEVTQTPSHQVTQMGQEVILRCVPISNHLYFYWYRQILGQKVEFLVSFYNNEISEKSEIFDDQFSVERPDGSNFTLKIRSTKLEDSAMYFCASSLVLTEETQYFGPGTRLLVL.

This chain joins TRBV30 and TRBJ1-4; D remains unclear. Germline loops: CDR1 GTSNPN, CDR2 SVGIG (reference sequence). V lost 0 bases and J 3 bases, leaving 11 bases between the germline ends. The CDR3 spans 15 residues. CDR3 bases: TGTGCCTGGAGTGTCCTCCAGGCGCCTAATGAAAAACTGTTTTTT. Encoded protein: CAWSVLQAPNEKLFF.

The genes are TRBV7-2 and TRBJ2-2; 9 nucleotides match TRBD1. This CDR3 contains 17 residues. The germline V gene has CDR1 SGHTA and CDR2 FQGNSA. The V gene end was trimmed by 1 base and the J gene end by 3 bases; junction bases not matched to a gene: 6. CDR3 bases: TGTGCCAGCAGCTTAGTTGGGGGACAGGGTTACACCGGGGAGCTGTTTTTT. Its translation is CASSLVGGQGYTGELFF.

The chain links TRBV6-5 to TRBJ2-7, with a tentative D call TRBD1 (5 bases). CDR1 is MNHEY, CDR2 SVGAGI, per germline. CDR3 size: 12 residues. Trimming cost V 6 bases and J 1 base, with 7 bases left between them. CDR3 in amino acids: CASSQGSYEQYF. Written as DNA, the CDR3 is TGTGCCAGCAGCCAGGGTTCCTACGAGCAGTACTTC.

The chain couples TRBV6-1 to TRBJ1-5; D may be TRBD1 (6 bases). V was pared by 3 bases and J by 3 bases, with 15 bases between. Germline assignment: CDR1 MNHNS and CDR2 SASEGT. CDR3 size: 16 residues. In nucleotides, the CDR3 is TGTGCCAGCAGTGATTCAGGGGTAAGGGACAATCAGCCCCAGCATTTT. This sequence encodes CASSDSGVRDNQPQHF.

J is TRBJ2-2 and V is TRBV11-2; 9 bases match TRBD1. The CDR3 consists of 16 residues. Unmatched junction bases numbered 10, after V lost 7 bases and J lost 4 bases. CDR1 is SGHAT and CDR2 is FQNNGV in the germline V gene. The DNA of the CDR3 is TGTGCCAGCACCACCGGGACAGGGATTTCCACCGGGGAGCTGTTTTTT. Its translation is CASTTGTGISTGELFF.

The chain has TRBV4-2 and TRBJ2-1; possible D gene TRBD1, 7 bases. The CDR3 is 15 amino acids. Germline assignment: CDR1 LGHNA and CDR2 YNFKEQ. The V gene lost 0 bases and the J gene lost 2 bases, with 8 bases spanning the gap. The CDR3 is CASSQDRGAYNEQFF. In DNA, the CDR3 is TGTGCCAGCAGCCAAGACAGGGGGGCCTACAATGAGCAGTTCTTC.

The chain carries TRBV2 and TRBJ2-7; D is perhaps TRBD2 (6 bases). The V end lost 0 bases, the J end lost 6 bases, and 9 bases lay between the germline ends. Germline V gives CDR1 SNHLY, CDR2 FYNNEI. The CDR3 extends over 13 amino acids. Written as DNA, the CDR3 is TGTGCCAGCAGTGAAGCTGGAGCGGGCGAGCAGTACTTC. Translated, it gives CASSEAGAGEQYF. The variable domain in full, completed from reference TRBV2 and TRBJ2-7, reads EPEVTQTPSHQVTQMGQEVILRCVPISNHLYFYWYRQILGQKVEFLVSFYNNEISEKSEIFDDQFSVERPDGSNFTLKIRSTKLEDSAMYFCASSEAGAGEQYFGPGTRLTVT.

This clone was found once. The gene calls are TRBV19 and TRBJ1-2; TRBD1 matches 7 bases. Germline values: CDR1 LNHDA, CDR2 SQIVND (reference sequence). This CDR3 is built from 13 residues. The trim removed 3 bases at V and 9 bases at J, leaving 7 bases unmatched. CDR3 nucleotides: TGTGCCAGTAGTATCCCAGGGGGTCATCGCTACACCTTC. This codes for CASSIPGGHRYTF. Full variable domain (rest looked up from reference TRBV19 and TRBJ1-2): DGGITQSPKYLFRKEGQNVTLSCEQNLNHDAMYWYRQDPGQGLRLIYYSQIVNDFQKGDIAEGYSVSREKKESFPLTVTSAQKNPTAFYLCASSIPGGHRYTFGSGTRLTVV.

This clone turned up a few times. V gene TRBV3-1 (or the pseudogene TRBV3-2) combines with J gene TRBJ2-7; 8 nucleotides match TRBD2. Trimming cost V 4 bases and J 5 bases; bases outside gene matches: 7. This CDR3 spans 14 amino acids. CDR1 is LGHDT, CDR2 YNNKEL, per germline (reference sequence). DNA for the CDR3: TGTGCCAGCAGCCCCACGGGGGGGGCCCACGAGCAGTACTTC. Its translation: CASSPTGGAHEQYF.

The rearrangement uses TRBV13 and TRBJ2-7, with a possible D match to TRBD1 (7 bases). CDR3 length: 13 amino acids. The ends were cut back, 3 bases at V and 7 bases at J, with 13 bases in the middle. Germline V gene data show CDR1 as PRHDT and CDR2 as FYEKMQ (reference sequence). This CDR3 reads CASSFRGAGEQYF. CDR3 bases: TGTGCCAGCAGCTTCAGGGGGGCAGGGGAGCAGTACTTC.

The chain links TRBV5-4 to TRBJ1-1; the match to TRBD1 covers 7 bases. The V gene end was trimmed by 9 bases and the J gene end by 3 bases; junction bases not matched to a gene: 8. This CDR3 is 13 amino acids long. Germline values: CDR1 SGHNT, CDR2 YYREEE (reference sequence). In DNA form, the CDR3 reads TGTGCCACCGAGGGGGCGGTAGACACTGAAGCTTTCTTT. Protein: CATEGAVDTEAFF.

The chain recombines TRBV30 with TRBJ2-4, with 7 bases fitting TRBD1. The CDR3 contains 13 residues. Germline CDR1 and CDR2: GTSNPN and SVGIG (reference sequence). Trimming cost V 7 bases and J 1 base; bases outside gene matches: 4. The CDR3 reads CAYTTGAKNIQYF. The CDR3 DNA sequence: TGTGCCTACACGACAGGGGCCAAAAACATTCAGTACTTC.

CDR3 in amino acids: CASSYWRERNEQFF. In DNA form, the CDR3 reads TGTGCCAGCAGTTACTGGCGGGAGCGGAATGAGCAGTTCTTC. This chain connects TRBV6-2 or TRBV6-3 to TRBJ2-1, with TRBD2 matching 7 bases. From germline, CDR1 is MNHEY and CDR2 SVGEGT. The CDR3 loop spans 14 amino acids. J gave up 7 bases and V 1 base, and 4 bases lay outside the gene matches.

This chain uses TRBV19 with TRBJ2-7, with D possibly TRBD2 on 5 matching bases. The CDR3 contains 13 residues. V lost 3 bases to trimming and J lost 7 bases, with 13 bases between them. Looked up from germline, CDR1 is LNHDA and CDR2 is SQIVND (reference sequence). The DNA of the CDR3 is TGTGCCAGTAGTATGGACTGGCAGAGGGAGCAGTACTTC. It encodes CASSMDWQREQYF.

The chain recombines TRBV5-1 with TRBJ1-3; D possibly corresponds to TRBD1 (6 bases). The germline gives CDR1 SGHRS, CDR2 YFSETQ. This CDR3 has 14 amino acids. Between the trimmed V and J ends, which lost 4 bases and 5 bases, there was a span of 13 bases. The chain's CDR3 is CASSHSGDRNTIYF. DNA for the CDR3: TGCGCCAGCAGCCACTCAGGGGATAGAAACACCATATATTTT.

This clone was detected once. V gene TRBV15 combines with J gene TRBJ2-1; no firm D call. The V end was cut by 0 bases, the J end by 0 bases, with 12 bases between. Germline lookup yields CDR1 LNHNV and CDR2 YYDKDF (reference sequence). This CDR3 is 17 amino acids long. The CDR3 sequence is CATSRDRAASSYNEQFF. CDR3 bases: TGTGCCACCAGCAGAGATCGAGCAGCGAGCTCCTACAATGAGCAGTTCTTC.

This rearrangement joins TRBV12-3 or TRBV12-4 to TRBJ2-5, with 7 bases that match TRBD1. This CDR3 is 12 amino acids long. With 2 bases clipped from V and 7 bases from J, the junction kept 1 base outside the gene matches. The DNA of the CDR3 is TGTGCCAGCAGTTTAAAGGGGGCGACCCAGTACTTC. Protein: CASSLKGATQYF.

The chain combines TRBV2 with TRBJ1-2, with D unresolved. The V and J ends lost 6 bases and 4 bases respectively, with 12 bases between them. In germline, CDR1 is SNHLY, CDR2 FYNNEI. The CDR3 has 13 amino acids. DNA of the CDR3: TGTGCCAGCAGGTTATCGGCGGTCTATGGCTACACCTTC. Protein sequence: CASRLSAVYGYTF.

The chain uses TRBV7-6 and TRBJ2-2; 9 bases line up with TRBD2. V shed 5 bases and J 6 bases; nucleotides not matched to a gene: 13. The CDR3 has 17 amino acids. Germline V gene data show CDR1 as SGHVS and CDR2 as FNYEAQ. The DNA of the CDR3 is TGTGCCAGCAGCCCAGCGGGGTCTAGCGGGATAGCCGGGGAGCTGTTTTTT. Protein product: CASSPAGSSGIAGELFF.

The rearrangement uses TRBV5-6 and TRBJ1-2, with 7 bases lining up with TRBD1. The germline V gene has CDR1 SGHDT and CDR2 YYEEEE. CDR3 length equals 16 residues. After removal of 4 bases from V and 0 bases from J, the junction contained 9 bases not matched to a gene. CDR3 DNA sequence: TGTGCCAGCAGCCCTCCCGGGACAGCTGCTAACTATGGCTACACCTTC. This encodes CASSPPGTAANYGYTF.

This clone is a singleton in its sample. This chain connects TRBV12-3 or TRBV12-4 to TRBJ1-6; D is unclear. The ends were cut back, 4 bases at V and 9 bases at J, with 10 bases in the middle. The CDR3 contains 13 residues. This chain's CDR3 is CASSSPSISPLHF. DNA for the CDR3: TGTGCCAGCAGTTCCCCCTCTATTTCACCCCTCCACTTT.

This clone showed up just a few times. This chain uses TRBV4-1 with TRBJ1-6, with 7 bases aligning to TRBD1. V gave up 1 base and J gave up 7 bases; unmatched junction bases: 4. Per the germline V gene, CDR1 is MGHRA and CDR2 is YSYEKL. The CDR3 is 15 amino acids. As DNA, the CDR3 is TGCGCCAGCAGCCAAGTTGAGGGGGCGAATTCACCCCTCCACTTT. Translation: CASSQVEGANSPLHF.

V gene TRBV2 combines with J gene TRBJ2-6, with D unclear. The germline V and J ends were trimmed by 2 bases and 0 bases, with 8 bases remaining between them. This CDR3 is 16 amino acids long. The germline V gene has CDR1 SNHLY and CDR2 FYNNEI. CDR3 sequence: CASSERLFSGANVLTF. CDR3 bases: TGTGCCAGCAGTGAAAGACTCTTCTCTGGGGCCAACGTCCTGACTTTC.

The V and J genes are TRBV7-9 and TRBJ2-3, with D possibly being TRBD1 (6 bases). The CDR3 consists of 16 residues. V was clipped by 4 bases and J by 6 bases, with 20 bases between them. In germline, CDR1 is SEHNR, CDR2 FQNEAQ (reference sequence). This chain's CDR3 is CASSSMDSQIADTQYF. CDR3 in DNA: TGTGCCAGCAGCTCCATGGACAGTCAAATAGCTGATACGCAGTATTTT.

The chain uses TRBV24-1 and TRBJ2-1; D unclear. Per the germline V gene, CDR1 is KGHDR and CDR2 is SFDVKD. CDR3 length: 15 amino acids. V dropped 0 bases and J dropped 10 bases, with 15 bases sitting between them. The CDR3 sequence is CATSDLRGSDREQFF. DNA of the CDR3: TGTGCCACCAGTGATTTGAGAGGATCCGATAGGGAGCAGTTCTTC.

This clone was counted only a few times. V usage is TRBV6-6 and J usage is TRBJ1-5; TRBD1 matches at 7 bases. This CDR3 is 15 amino acids long. Germline V gene data show CDR1 as MNHNY and CDR2 as SVGAGI (reference sequence). The V and J ends lost 2 bases and 1 base, in that order; junction bases with no gene match: 2. As DNA, the CDR3 is TGTGCCAGCAGTTACGTACAGGGGAGCAATCAGCCCCAGCATTTT. It codes for CASSYVQGSNQPQHF.

J is TRBJ2-6 and V is TRBV14; D gene unclear. V was pared by 5 bases and J by 0 bases, with 5 bases between. In germline, CDR1 is SGHDN, CDR2 FVKESK. The CDR3 has 14 residues. The CDR3, as DNA: TGTGCCAGCAGCACAGCCTCTGGGGCCAACGTCCTGACTTTC. Its protein product is CASSTASGANVLTF.

The chain is built from TRBV19 and TRBJ1-4; D is possibly TRBD1 (6 bases). The V and J ends lost 10 bases and 8 bases respectively, with 20 bases between them. The CDR3 has 14 residues. The germline CDR1 and CDR2 sequences are LNHDA and SQIVND (reference sequence). The CDR3 here is CATGQGGGREKLFF. As DNA, the CDR3 is TGTGCCACTGGACAAGGGGGTGGCCGGGAAAAACTGTTTTTT.

The V and J genes are TRBV5-4 and TRBJ2-7; TRBD2 agrees at 11 bases. This CDR3 spans 14 amino acids. The V and J ends lost 2 bases and 3 bases, in that order; junction bases with no gene match: 1. Germline values: CDR1 SGHNT, CDR2 YYREEE (reference sequence). The CDR3, as DNA: TGTGCCAGCAGCTTCACTAGCGGGGGCTACGAGCAGTACTTC. Its translation: CASSFTSGGYEQYF.

This chain connects TRBV14 to TRBJ1-2; the D gene is possibly TRBD1 (5 bases). Germline lookup yields CDR1 SGHDN and CDR2 FVKESK. This CDR3 has 12 residues. V lost 4 bases and J lost 10, with 13 bases in between. CDR3 coding DNA: TGTGCCAGCAGCCGCCCAGGGCTGCCCTACACCTTC. It yields the protein CASSRPGLPYTF.